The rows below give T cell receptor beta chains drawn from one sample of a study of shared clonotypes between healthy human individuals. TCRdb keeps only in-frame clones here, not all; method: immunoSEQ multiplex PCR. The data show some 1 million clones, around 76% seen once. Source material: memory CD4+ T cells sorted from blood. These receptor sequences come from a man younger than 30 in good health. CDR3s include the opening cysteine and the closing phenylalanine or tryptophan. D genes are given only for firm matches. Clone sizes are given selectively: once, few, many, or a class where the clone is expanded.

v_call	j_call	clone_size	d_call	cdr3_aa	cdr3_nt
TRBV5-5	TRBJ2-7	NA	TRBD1	CASIPNSQGTEQYF	TGTGCCAGCATCCCTAATTCACAGGGGACCGAGCAGTACTTC
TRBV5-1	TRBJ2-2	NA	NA	CASSLEGTKTGELFF	TGCGCCAGCAGCTTGGAGGGGACCAAAACCGGGGAGCTGTTTTTT
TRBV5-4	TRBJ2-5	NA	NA	CASSLGDTLGDRTQYF	TGTGCCAGCAGCTTGGGGGACACCTTAGGGGATAGGACCCAGTACTTC
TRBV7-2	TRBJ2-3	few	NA	CASSAGGDRKFVTDTQYF	TGTGCCAGCAGCGCAGGGGGGGACAGGAAGTTCGTTACGGATACGCAGTATTTT
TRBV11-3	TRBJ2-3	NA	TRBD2	CASSERSGGTTDTQYF	TGTGCCAGCAGCGAGAGATCCGGGGGGACCACAGATACGCAGTATTTT
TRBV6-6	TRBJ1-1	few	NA	CASRWEEFTEAFF	TGTGCCAGCAGGTGGGAGGAGTTCACTGAAGCTTTCTTT
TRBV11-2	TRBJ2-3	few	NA	CASSLGFRNTDTQYF	TGTGCCAGCAGCTTAGGGTTTAGGAACACAGATACGCAGTATTTT
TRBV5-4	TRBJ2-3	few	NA	CASISMGGSDTQYF	TGTGCCAGCATCTCCATGGGGGGCTCAGATACGCAGTATTTT
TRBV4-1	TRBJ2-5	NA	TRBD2	CASSRQTSGDRWETQYF	TGCGCCAGCAGCCGACAGACTAGCGGGGATCGTTGGGAGACCCAGTACTTC
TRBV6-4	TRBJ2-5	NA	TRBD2	CASSDSGGIEETQYF	TGTGCCAGCAGTGACTCGGGAGGGATTGAAGAGACCCAGTACTTC
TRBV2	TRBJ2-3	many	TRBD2	CASRASGSRTDTQYF	TGTGCCAGCAGGGCTAGCGGGAGTCGCACAGATACGCAGTATTTT
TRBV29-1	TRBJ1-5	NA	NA	CSVGQSNQPQHF	TGCAGCGTTGGTCAGAGCAATCAGCCCCAGCATTTT
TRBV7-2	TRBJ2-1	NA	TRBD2	CASSIRISAGGRHEQFF	TGTGCCAGCAGCATAAGAATCTCAGCGGGAGGAAGACATGAGCAGTTCTTC
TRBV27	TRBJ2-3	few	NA	CASSSKSDTQYF	TGTGCCAGCAGTTCCAAGTCAGATACGCAGTATTTT
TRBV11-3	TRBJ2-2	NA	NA	CASSLGAQNTGELFF	TGTGCCAGCAGCTTAGGGGCCCAAAACACCGGGGAGCTGTTTTTT
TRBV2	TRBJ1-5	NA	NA	CASTSLGSNQPQHF	TGTGCCAGCACTTCCCTTGGTAGCAATCAGCCCCAGCATTTT
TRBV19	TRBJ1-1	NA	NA	CASRDSQRTEAFF	TGTGCCAGTAGGGACAGCCAGAGGACTGAAGCTTTCTTT
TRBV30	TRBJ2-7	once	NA	CAWRQGTSYEQYF	TGTGCCTGGAGGCAAGGGACATCATACGAGCAGTACTTC
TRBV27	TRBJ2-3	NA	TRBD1	CASSLGVRNRGRTDTQYF	TGTGCCAGCAGTTTGGGGGTCCGGAACAGGGGGCGCACAGATACGCAGTATTTT
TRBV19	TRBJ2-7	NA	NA	CASSIKGYEQYF	TGTGCCAGTAGTATCAAGGGGTACGAGCAGTACTTC
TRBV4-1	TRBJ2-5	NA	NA	CASSQAFQGLGEQYF	TGCGCCAGCAGCCAAGCCTTTCAGGGTTTGGGGGAGCAGTACTTC
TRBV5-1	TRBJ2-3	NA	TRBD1	CASSLTGTGVDTQYF	TGCGCCAGCAGCTTGACCGGGACAGGGGTAGATACGCAGTATTTT
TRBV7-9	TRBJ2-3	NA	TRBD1	CASSLRDRGDTQYF	TGTGCCAGCAGCCTCCGGGACAGGGGAGATACGCAGTATTTT
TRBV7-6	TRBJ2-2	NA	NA	CASSLVRQDNFAGELFF	TGTGCCAGCAGCTTAGTCCGGCAGGATAACTTCGCCGGGGAGCTGTTTTTT
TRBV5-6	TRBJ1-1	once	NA	CASSFSPGSNTEAFF	TGTGCCAGCAGCTTCTCCCCGGGCTCGAACACTGAAGCTTTCTTT
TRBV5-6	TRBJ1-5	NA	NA	CASSPWSGRGNNQPQHF	TGTGCCAGCAGCCCGTGGTCCGGACGGGGTAACAATCAGCCCCAGCATTTT
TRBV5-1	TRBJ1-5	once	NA	CASSLGSDNQPQHF	TGCGCCAGCAGCTTGGGGTCAGATAATCAGCCCCAGCATTTT
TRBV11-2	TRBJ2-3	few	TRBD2	CASSTSGRETDTQYF	TGTGCCAGCAGCACCAGCGGGAGGGAGACAGATACGCAGTATTTT
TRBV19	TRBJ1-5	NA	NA	CASSIYGGDQPQHF	TGTGCCAGTAGTATTTACGGAGGGGATCAGCCCCAGCATTTT
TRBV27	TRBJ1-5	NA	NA	CASTSRWQINSNQPQHF	TGTGCCAGCACCTCACGTTGGCAGATTAATAGCAATCAGCCCCAGCATTTT
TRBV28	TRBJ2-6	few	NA	CASTGGAGANVLTF	TGTGCCAGCACGGGGGGCGCTGGGGCCAACGTCCTGACTTTC
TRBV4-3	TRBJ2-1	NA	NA	CASSQSPSPNEQFF	TGCGCCAGCAGCCAAAGTCCCTCCCCCAATGAGCAGTTCTTC
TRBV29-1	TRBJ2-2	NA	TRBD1	CSVEDPGQGAGELFF	TGCAGCGTTGAAGATCCTGGACAGGGGGCCGGGGAGCTGTTTTTT
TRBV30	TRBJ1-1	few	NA	CAWSDTGWNTEAFF	TGTGCCTGGAGTGATACAGGGTGGAACACTGAAGCTTTCTTT
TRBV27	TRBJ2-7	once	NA	CASSLQGKFYYEQYF	TGTGCCAGCAGTTTACAGGGGAAGTTCTACTACGAGCAGTACTTC
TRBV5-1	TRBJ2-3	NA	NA	CASSAGQRTDTQYF	TGCGCCAGCAGCGCGGGACAGCGCACAGATACGCAGTATTTT
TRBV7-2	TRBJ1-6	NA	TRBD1	CASSPEGQKNSPLHF	TGTGCCAGCAGCCCAGAGGGACAGAAGAATTCACCCCTCCACTTT
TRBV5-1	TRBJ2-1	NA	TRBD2	CASSSGTSGRNEQFF	TGCGCCAGCAGCTCCGGGACTAGCGGGAGAAATGAGCAGTTCTTC
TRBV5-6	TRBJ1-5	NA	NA	CASSLGGTQPQHF	TGTGCCAGCAGTCTTGGGGGAACTCAGCCCCAGCATTTT
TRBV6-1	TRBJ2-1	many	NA	CASSGGSSSYEQFF	TGTGCCAGCAGTGGGGGTAGTAGCTCCTACGAGCAGTTCTTC
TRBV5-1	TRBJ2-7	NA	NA	CASSPEHRGATYEQYF	TGCGCCAGCAGCCCAGAGCACCGAGGGGCCACCTACGAGCAGTACTTC
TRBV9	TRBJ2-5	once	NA	CASSVGGQQETQYF	TGTGCCAGCAGCGTAGGGGGACAACAAGAGACCCAGTACTTC
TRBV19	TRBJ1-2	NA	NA	CASSINRANYGYTF	TGTGCCAGTAGTATTAACAGGGCGAACTATGGCTACACCTTC
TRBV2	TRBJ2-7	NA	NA	CACRRSLLVEQYF	TGTGCCTGCCGTCGTTCCTTACTGGTCGAGCAGTACTTC
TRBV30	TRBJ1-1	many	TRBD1	CASHRGGTEAFF	TGTGCCTCACACAGGGGGGGCACTGAAGCTTTCTTT
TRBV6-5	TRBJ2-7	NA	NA	CASSYRGNEQYF	TGTGCCAGCAGTTATCGGGGCAACGAGCAGTACTTC
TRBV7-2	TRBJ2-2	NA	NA	CASSFRGGLTGELFF	TGTGCCAGCAGCTTTCGAGGGGGGCTAACCGGGGAGCTGTTTTTT
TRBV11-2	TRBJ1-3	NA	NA	CASSPLRDLVSGNTIYF	TGTGCCAGCAGCCCACTCCGGGACCTTGTCTCGGGAAACACCATATATTTT
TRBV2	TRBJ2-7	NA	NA	CASRPGVGTYEQYF	TGTGCCAGCAGGCCAGGCGTCGGGACCTACGAGCAGTACTTC
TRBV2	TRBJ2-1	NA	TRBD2	CASREGSGRGEQFF	TGTGCCAGCCGAGAGGGTAGCGGGAGGGGTGAGCAGTTCTTC
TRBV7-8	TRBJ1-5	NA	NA	CASSPIERSNQPQHF	TGTGCCAGCAGCCCCATAGAGAGGAGCAATCAGCCCCAGCATTTT
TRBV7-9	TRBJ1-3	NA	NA	CASSLGNGNTIYF	TGTGCCAGCAGCTTGGGTAACGGAAACACCATATATTTT
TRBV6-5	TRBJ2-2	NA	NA	CATYSEGPRGGELFF	TGTGCCACCTATTCGGAGGGACCAAGGGGGGGGGAGCTGTTTTTT
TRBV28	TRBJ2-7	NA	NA	CASSLRRVPYEQYF	TGTGCCAGCAGTTTACGCAGGGTCCCCTACGAGCAGTACTTC